The present T cell receptor beta chain was sequenced within a study of CD8 T cells in ankylosing spondylitis. TCRdb redid the calling of the 5' RACE reads with MiXCR, one entry per CDR3 protein. Of approximately 300,000 distinct CDR3 sequences listed, 8% are singletons. The CDR3 runs 15 residues. Germline-derived CDR1 and CDR2 are SNHLY and FYNNEI. V lost 3 bases to trimming and J lost 0 bases, with 11 bases between them. Findings and limits, study-wide: It was reported that disease-linked clones were significantly enriched in matched ankylosing spondylitis synovial fluid. Made up of under 10 highly homologous variants, a TCR beta motif appeared characteristic of ankylosing spondylitis blood.

This clonotype occurred many times. Its antigen is unknown. The sample was blood, either unsorted or a sorted T cell fraction (not recorded which). The clonotype originates from a male donor with ankylosing spondylitis. The chain links TRBV2 to TRBJ1-2; no clear D gene. In nucleotides, the CDR3 is TGTGCCAGCAGTGAGTTCGTAGTCGCTAACTATGGCTACACCTTC. Protein sequence: CASSEFVVANYGYTF. Supplemented by reference TRBV2 and TRBJ1-2, the full variable domain reads EPEVTQTPSHQVTQMGQEVILRCVPISNHLYFYWYRQILGQKVEFLVSFYNNEISEKSEIFDDQFSVERPDGSNFTLKIRSTKLEDSAMYFCASSEFVVANYGYTFGSGTRLTVV.